This T cell receptor beta chain was identified in a study of T cell responses to AZD1222 COVID-19 vaccine. This table comes from immunoSEQ multiplex PCR, and its TCRdb copy is limited to in-frame clones, with some not included. Found here are some 100,000 clones, around 87% of them singletons; the top ten hold under 4.5%. This clone was counted a single time. Antigen unknown. Study results and limitations: It should be noted that donors were predominantly white British and more often female, and clonal diversity was possibly underestimated. Just a handful of AZD1222 recipients were seropositive at baseline.

The sequences come from peripheral blood, collected on day 0 of MenACWY control vaccination. The receptor comes from an adult in good health.

This CDR3 is CASSIGQGYSTDTQYF. CDR3 in DNA: TGTGCCAGCAGCATAGGACAGGGGTATAGCACAGATACGCAGTATTTT. The rearrangement links TRBV5-5 to TRBJ2-3; 9 bases map to TRBD1. The CDR3 is made up of 16 amino acids. The germline V gene has CDR1 SGHKS and CDR2 YYEKEE (reference sequence). J was trimmed by 0 bases and V by 4 bases; bases with no gene match: 6.